Detailed here is one TCR beta chain. What it recognizes is unknown. Via MiXCR, TCRdb re-called the 5' RACE reads, giving one row per CDR3 protein. The data contain about 540,000 distinct CDR3 sequences, approximately 11% of them singletons. With 0 bases clipped from V and 5 bases from J, the junction kept 7 bases outside the gene matches. The CDR3 covers 16 residues. This record comes from a study of CD8 T cells in ankylosing spondylitis. Study-wide points: CD8+ disease-linked clones were present at relatively low frequencies in blood. What appeared characteristic of ankylosing spondylitis blood was a TCR beta motif of fewer than ten highly homologous variants.

The TCR originated in a male donor with ankylosing spondylitis. The V call is TRBV12-3 or TRBV12-4, the J call TRBJ2-3; the match to TRBD1 covers 8 bases. Sequencing was carried out using blood, either unsorted or a sorted T cell fraction (not recorded which). The CDR3, as DNA: TGTGCCAGCAGTTTAGCCGGACAGGGTTCTATAGATACGCAGTATTTT. Its protein is CASSLAGQGSIDTQYF.